Listed below are T cell receptor beta chains from one sample, sequenced in a study of blood T cell repertoires in COVID-19. Using immunoSEQ multiplex PCR, the repertoire was profiled, and TCRdb retains in-frame clones only, with some absent. Counted here are hundreds of thousands of clones, approximately 85% occurring once; the ten biggest clones make up 5.1%. The sample consisted of peripheral blood. The receptor source for this set is a man aged 50-60 years with COVID-19, enrolled during active disease. CDR3s include the opening cysteine and the closing phenylalanine or tryptophan.

v_gene: TRBV7-9
j_gene: TRBJ2-5
CDR3aa: CASLLGLADEETQYF

v_gene: TRBV4-3
j_gene: TRBJ2-1
CDR3aa: CASSEGTSVLNEQFF

v_gene: TRBV6-5
j_gene: TRBJ2-5
CDR3aa: CASSYRRRTEETQYF

v_gene: TRBV6-2/TRBV6-3
j_gene: TRBJ2-7
CDR3aa: CASSRTSGGASGEQYF

v_gene: TRBV29-1
j_gene: TRBJ2-7
CDR3aa: CSVETDSRGYEQYF

v_gene: TRBV15
j_gene: TRBJ2-2
CDR3aa: CATSRELAGNTGELFF

v_gene: TRBV25-1
j_gene: TRBJ2-7
CDR3aa: CASSAGATYEQYF

v_gene: TRBV29-1
j_gene: TRBJ1-1
CDR3aa: CSVRTAWGTEAFF

v_gene: TRBV13
j_gene: TRBJ2-1
CDR3aa: CASSSSGGASEQFF

v_gene: TRBV19
j_gene: TRBJ2-3
CDR3aa: CASNPGGRTDTQYF

v_gene: TRBV6-5
j_gene: TRBJ1-1
CDR3aa: CASTNAGMNTEAFF

v_gene: TRBV7-8
j_gene: TRBJ1-6
CDR3aa: CASRVASSYNSPLHF

v_gene: TRBV28
j_gene: TRBJ2-2
CDR3aa: CASNDRVGGNTGELFF

v_gene: TRBV25-1
j_gene: TRBJ2-1
CDR3aa: CASTPRRGANEQFF

v_gene: TRBV4-2
j_gene: TRBJ1-5
CDR3aa: CASSRGTGKDQPQHF

v_gene: TRBV10-1
j_gene: TRBJ2-7
CDR3aa: CASSDTSGGHEQYF

v_gene: TRBV6-6
j_gene: TRBJ1-1
CDR3aa: CASSRPLTGGGHTEAFF

v_gene: TRBV7-2
j_gene: TRBJ2-5
CDR3aa: CASSFDWNTETQYF

v_gene: TRBV20-1
j_gene: TRBJ1-2
CDR3aa: CSASLRAGLYGYTF

v_gene: TRBV10-3
j_gene: TRBJ1-1
CDR3aa: CAISTRQNTEAFF